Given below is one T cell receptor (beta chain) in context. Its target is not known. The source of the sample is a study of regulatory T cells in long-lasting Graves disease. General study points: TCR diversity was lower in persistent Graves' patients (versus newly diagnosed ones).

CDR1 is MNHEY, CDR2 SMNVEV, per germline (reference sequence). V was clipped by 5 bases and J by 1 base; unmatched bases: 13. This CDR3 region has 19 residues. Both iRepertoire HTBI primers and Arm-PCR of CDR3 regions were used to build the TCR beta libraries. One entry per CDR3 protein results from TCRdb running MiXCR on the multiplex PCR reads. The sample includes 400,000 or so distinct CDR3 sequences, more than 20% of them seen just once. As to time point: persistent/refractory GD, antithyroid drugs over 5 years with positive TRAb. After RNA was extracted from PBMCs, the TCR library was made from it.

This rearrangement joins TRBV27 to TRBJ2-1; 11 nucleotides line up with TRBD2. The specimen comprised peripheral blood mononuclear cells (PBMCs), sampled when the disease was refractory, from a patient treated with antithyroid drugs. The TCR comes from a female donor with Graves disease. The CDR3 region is CASSGPGLADIPSYNEQFF. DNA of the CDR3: TGTGCCAGCAGTGGACCGGGACTAGCGGATATACCTTCCTACAATGAGCAGTTCTTC.